This entry lists 26 T cell receptor beta chains sequenced from one sample in a study of blood T cell repertoires in COVID-19. Libraries were prepared by immunoSEQ multiplex PCR; TCRdb keeps only in-frame clonotypes and omits some of them. Of approximately 310,000 clones in the sample, roughly nine tenths were seen once. The sequenced material came from PBMCs or T cells enriched from blood (not recorded which). The receptor set was obtained from a man aged 55 to 69 who had recovered from COVID-19.

The rearrangement links TRBV5-1 to TRBJ2-2; 10 bases map to TRBD2. There are 16 residues in the CDR3. CDR1 and CDR2 (germline): SGHRS, YFSETQ. J gave up 1 base and V 0 bases, and 0 bases lay outside the gene matches. The CDR3: CASSLASGGNTGELFF. As DNA, the CDR3 is TGCGCCAGCAGCTTGGCTAGCGGGGGGAACACCGGGGAGCTGTTTTTT.

The CDR3 reads CASSTHWTSGRVPPTYEQYF. The CDR3 bases are TGTGCCAGCAGCACCCATTGGACTAGCGGGAGGGTTCCCCCCACCTACGAGCAGTACTTC. V and J are TRBV28 and TRBJ2-7; TRBD2 aligns across 15 bases. V shed 6 bases, J shed 2 bases, and the junction held 17 bases outside the gene matches. The CDR3 is made up of 20 amino acids. The V gene's germline CDR1 is MDHEN and CDR2 SYDVKM.

The chain employs TRBV7-8 and TRBJ2-7, with 8 positions matching TRBD1. The CDR3 is 14 residues long. Germline V gives CDR1 SGHVS, CDR2 FQNEAQ. Trimming removed 3 bases from V and 5 bases from J; junction bases left unmatched: 6. In DNA form, the CDR3 reads TGTGCCAGCAGCTTCAGGGGGCTTATCGACGAGCAGTACTTC. As protein: CASSFRGLIDEQYF.

V is TRBV25-1 and J is TRBJ1-5; 7 bases are shared with TRBD1. The germline gives CDR1 MGHDK, CDR2 SYGVNS. V dropped 7 bases and J dropped 5; count of bases not matched to a gene: 17. This CDR3 is 17 amino acids long. CDR3 amino acids: CASNLPGQSSQDQPQHF. The CDR3 nucleotides read TGTGCCAGCAATCTTCCGGGACAGTCGTCGCAAGATCAGCCCCAGCATTTT. Filled out from reference TRBV25-1 and TRBJ1-5, the complete variable domain reads EADIYQTPRYLVIGTGKKITLECSQTMGHDKMYWYQQDPGMELHLIHYSYGVNSTEKGDLSSESTVSRIRTEHFPLTLESARPSHTSQYLCASNLPGQSSQDQPQHFGDGTRLSIL.

V and J are TRBV28 and TRBJ1-2; tentative D call: TRBD1 (5 bases). This CDR3 contains 12 residues. Trimming left V 7 bases short and J 7 bases short, with 13 bases between. The germline V gene encodes CDR1 MDHEN and CDR2 SYDVKM. Here the CDR3 DNA reads TGTGCCAGCACCGATAGGGGTGCTGGCTACACCTTC. Protein sequence: CASTDRGAGYTF.

This clone was seen once. Distinct nucleotide sequences in the sample also encode this CDR3. The rearrangement uses TRBV28 and TRBJ1-2; 7 positions match TRBD1. This CDR3 has 15 residues. With V trimmed by 3 bases and J by 1 base, 5 bases remained unmatched. CDR1 and CDR2 (germline): MDHEN, SYDVKM. CDR3 sequence reads: CASSFLDRDNYGYTF. The CDR3 region has the DNA TGTGCCAGCAGTTTCCTCGACAGGGATAACTATGGCTACACCTTC.

The DNA of the CDR3 is TGTGCCAGCAGGGGACAGGGGGTCCGCGAGCAGTACTTC. Translated: CASRGQGVREQYF. The chain uses TRBV6-5 and TRBJ2-7; TRBD1 matches 11 bases. CDR1 MNHEY and CDR2 SVGAGI come from the germline V gene. The CDR3 covers 13 residues. The J segment lost 6 bases and the V segment lost 6 bases, leaving 4 bases of the junction unmatched.

The chain uses TRBV24-1 and TRBJ2-5; D is perhaps TRBD1 (5 bases). The V end was cut by 3 bases, the J end by 5 bases, with 15 bases between. CDR3 length: 15 amino acids. Germline V gene data show CDR1 as KGHDR and CDR2 as SFDVKD. The CDR3, as DNA: TGTGCCACCAGTGATGCCAAGGGGCCTGGGGAGACCCAGTACTTC. The encoded protein is CATSDAKGPGETQYF.

On this clone itself: One end of the junction is discordant with germline, which a read error may explain. The chain links TRBV19 to TRBJ2-7, with D possibly matching TRBD2 (6 bases). This CDR3 spans 17 amino acids. Germline V gene data show CDR1 as LNHDA and CDR2 as SQIVND (reference sequence). CDR3 DNA sequence: TGTGCCAGTACTCACCCCCCGGGACTCCAATACTCCCACGAGCAGTACTTC. Translation: CASTHPPGLQYSHEQYF.

This clone was counted a single time. The V call is TRBV28, the J call TRBJ2-1; 7 bases match TRBD2. The junction had 5 bases not matched to a gene; V was cut back by 6 bases and J by 0 bases. Per germline, CDR1 MDHEN and CDR2 SYDVKM. CDR3 length: 15 amino acids. CDR3 sequence: CASRRAGSSYNEQFF. DNA for the CDR3: TGTGCCAGCAGGAGAGCGGGAAGCTCCTACAATGAGCAGTTCTTC.

The chain couples TRBV15 to TRBJ1-1; perhaps TRBD1 as D (6 bases). The CDR3 is 16 residues long. Trimming removed 1 base at V and 0 bases at J, with 12 bases between. CDR1 is LNHNV and CDR2 is YYDKDF in the germline V gene (reference sequence). In DNA, the CDR3 is TGTGCCACCAGCAGAGCGACAGGACGCATGAACACTGAAGCTTTCTTT. Translated, it gives CATSRATGRMNTEAFF.

The CDR3 region has the DNA TGTGCCAGCAGCGAGGGAAACACCATATATTTT. Protein product: CASSEGNTIYF. The chain recombines TRBV6-2 or TRBV6-3 with TRBJ1-3; D gene uncertain. Germline V gene lookup returns CDR1 MNHEY and CDR2 SVGEGT. The V end lost 6 bases, the J end lost 4 bases, and 4 bases lay between the germline ends. The CDR3 sequence is 11 residues long.

The chain joins TRBV5-4 to TRBJ2-7; 9 bases line up with TRBD1. The CDR3 has 14 residues. CDR1 SGHNT and CDR2 YYREEE come from the germline V gene (reference sequence). Trimming took 4 bases from V and 1 from J; bases not matched to a gene: 3. CDR3: CASSPTGGSYEQYF. Written as DNA, the CDR3 is TGTGCCAGCAGCCCGACAGGGGGGTCCTACGAGCAGTACTTC.

V and J are TRBV28 and TRBJ2-3, with D possibly matching TRBD2 (5 bases). This CDR3 is 15 amino acids long. Per the germline V gene, CDR1 is MDHEN and CDR2 is SYDVKM. Trimming pared 5 bases from V and 9 bases from J, leaving 21 bases between. In DNA form, the CDR3 reads TGTGCCAGCAGTGGATCAGGTCGAGCGGTCCGAACGCAGTATTTT. Its translation: CASSGSGRAVRTQYF.

The genes are TRBV6-4 and TRBJ1-1; tentatively, D is TRBD1 (6 bases). Per the germline V gene, CDR1 is MRHNA and CDR2 is SNTAGT. The length of the CDR3 is 14 residues. Deletions cut 6 bases from V and 6 bases from J, with 17 bases between. CDR3 nucleotide sequence: TGTGCCAGCAGACTACAGGGAAATTACGCTGAAGCTTTCTTT. It translates to CASRLQGNYAEAFF.

The gene calls are TRBV28 and TRBJ1-4; weak D call: TRBD1 (5 bases). V dropped 9 bases and J dropped 7 bases, with 18 bases sitting between them. Germline CDR1 is MDHEN and CDR2 is SYDVKM. CDR3 size: 14 residues. CDR3 sequence: CASGSGTAGEKLFF. The CDR3 DNA is TGTGCCAGTGGGAGCGGGACGGCGGGTGAAAAACTGTTTTTT. Full variable domain (remainder filled in from reference TRBV28 and TRBJ1-4): DVKVTQSSRYLVKRTGEKVFLECVQDMDHENMFWYRQDPGLGLRLIYFSYDVKMKEKGDIPEGYSVSREKKERFSLILESASTNQTSMYLCASGSGTAGEKLFFGSGTQLSVL.

The chain links TRBV14 to TRBJ2-1; TRBD1 is a possible D gene (6 bases). The CDR3 is 15 residues long. The V end lost 4 bases, the J end lost 8 bases, and 18 bases lay between the germline ends. CDR1 and CDR2 from the germline V gene are SGHDN and FVKESK. The CDR3 nucleotides are TGTGCCAGCAGCCCGGGACACCCTCCCCGCCATGAGCAGTTCTTC. Amino acids: CASSPGHPPRHEQFF.

The J gene is TRBJ1-3, the V gene TRBV7-2; D may be TRBD1 (5 bases). This CDR3 has 15 amino acids. The germline V gene encodes CDR1 SGHTA and CDR2 FQGNSA. Trimming removed 1 base from V and 2 bases from J, with 9 bases in between. The CDR3 protein is CASSLESRAGNTIYF. DNA for the CDR3: TGTGCCAGCAGCTTAGAAAGCAGGGCTGGAAACACCATATATTTT.

This rearrangement joins TRBV24-1 to TRBJ2-5; 8 bases align to TRBD1. The CDR3 covers 16 residues. J was trimmed by 4 bases and V by 5 bases; bases with no gene match: 11. Germline CDR1 reads KGHDR; CDR2 reads SFDVKD. CDR3 amino acids: CATSGNRGSIPETQYF. The CDR3 nucleotides read TGTGCCACCAGTGGAAACAGGGGGTCCATTCCAGAGACCCAGTACTTC.

The V gene is TRBV5-4, the J gene TRBJ2-3; the D is unclear. The CDR3 covers 13 residues. The V and J ends lost 4 bases and 0 bases respectively, with 6 bases between them. Germline V gene sequence: CDR1 SGHNT, CDR2 YYREEE (reference sequence). CDR3 nucleotides: TGTGCCAGCAGCCGAGTTAGCACAGATACGCAGTATTTT. Translated, it gives CASSRVSTDTQYF.

The chain is built from TRBV2 and TRBJ1-1; the match to TRBD1 covers 10 bases. The germline gives CDR1 SNHLY, CDR2 FYNNEI. This CDR3 region has 15 residues. With 7 bases clipped from V and 5 bases from J, the junction kept 10 bases outside the gene matches. The CDR3 reads CASKSTGGARTEAFF. DNA of the CDR3: TGTGCCAGCAAATCGACAGGGGGCGCTCGGACTGAAGCTTTCTTT. The complete variable domain, with remaining parts taken from reference TRBV2 and TRBJ1-1, reads EPEVTQTPSHQVTQMGQEVILRCVPISNHLYFYWYRQILGQKVEFLVSFYNNEISEKSEIFDDQFSVERPDGSNFTLKIRSTKLEDSAMYFCASKSTGGARTEAFFGQGTRLTVV.

The V and J genes are TRBV19 and TRBJ2-7; no clear D gene. Trimming removed 5 bases from V and 0 bases from J, with 5 bases in between. Germline CDR1 is LNHDA and CDR2 is SQIVND (reference sequence). The CDR3 totals 12 residues. Written as DNA, the CDR3 is TGTGCCAGTAGTTCTCCCTCCTACGAGCAGTACTTC. Translating gives CASSSPSYEQYF.

This clone was observed a handful of times. The chain carries TRBV19 and TRBJ2-7, with TRBD2 matching 7 bases. The V segment lost 6 bases and the J segment 0 bases; nucleotides outside the gene matches: 8. CDR3 length: 15 residues. Per germline, CDR1 LNHDA and CDR2 SQIVND (reference sequence). CDR3 amino acids: CASRMIAGSSYEQYF. In DNA form, the CDR3 reads TGTGCCAGTAGAATGATAGCGGGCAGCTCCTACGAGCAGTACTTC. The full variable domain, its missing parts supplied by reference TRBV19 and TRBJ2-7, is DGGITQSPKYLFRKEGQNVTLSCEQNLNHDAMYWYRQDPGQGLRLIYYSQIVNDFQKGDIAEGYSVSREKKESFPLTVTSAQKNPTAFYLCASRMIAGSSYEQYFGPGTRLTVT.

The CDR3 DNA reads as TGTGCCAGCAGCCGCGGACTAGGGGCTGGCGAGCAGTACTTC. This translates into CASSRGLGAGEQYF. V and J are TRBV5-5 and TRBJ2-7; TRBD2 matches 7 bases. Germline CDR1 reads SGHKS; CDR2 reads YYEKEE (reference sequence). The CDR3 covers 14 residues. Germline trimming cut 4 bases from V and 6 bases from J; bases unmatched to any gene: 10.

Regarding this clone: The same CDR3 is also encoded by other DNA sequences in this sample. The chain has TRBV7-9 and TRBJ2-3; TRBD1 agrees at 9 bases. This CDR3 has 14 amino acids. CDR1 and CDR2 from the germline V gene are SEHNR and FQNEAQ (reference sequence). V gave up 3 bases and J gave up 3 bases; unmatched junction bases: 1. The CDR3 sequence is CASSFGQGTDTQYF. The CDR3 DNA sequence: TGTGCCAGCAGCTTCGGACAGGGGACAGATACGCAGTATTTT.

The chain uses TRBV15 and TRBJ2-7; 11 positions match TRBD2. This CDR3 region has 16 residues. The germline V gene encodes CDR1 LNHNV and CDR2 YYDKDF (reference sequence). The junction had 5 bases not matched to a gene; V was cut back by 3 bases and J by 1 base. The CDR3 loop reads CATSRGLAGGSYEQYF. The CDR3 DNA is TGTGCCACCAGCAGGGGGCTAGCGGGAGGTTCCTACGAGCAGTACTTC.